The source of this T cell receptor (beta chain) is a study of early T cells in non-severe SARS-CoV-2 infection. Looking at the study overall: Alpha and beta chains were unpaired, from unsorted whole-blood bulk RNA.

Findings of the study overall: Matching with VDJdb favored anti-spike CD8 responses (missing private and CD4 specificities).

In the library, individual cDNA molecules carried attached unique molecular identifiers. TCRdb called the 5' RACE reads again in MiXCR, with one record for every CDR3 protein. The data show 50,000 to 60,000 distinct CDR3 sequences, 8.5% to 10% seen once. Worth noting for this clonotype: What it binds is not known.

This CDR3 comprises 15 residues. Germline-derived CDR1 and CDR2 are MRHNA and SNTAGT. With 6 bases clipped from V and 7 bases from J, the junction kept 9 bases outside the gene matches. This chain joins TRBV6-4 and TRBJ2-1, with 10 bases lining up with TRBD2. The material sequenced was whole blood, taken at baseline. The receptor comes from an adult who was a healthcare worker with PCR-confirmed SARS-CoV-2 infection or an uninfected control (not recorded which). In DNA form, the CDR3 reads TGTGCCAGCAGCCCTACTAGCGGGGATGGGAATGAGCAGTTCTTC. This gives the protein CASSPTSGDGNEQFF.